Presented here are 23 T cell receptor beta chains from one specimen sequenced in a study of tumor-infiltrating lymphocytes in localized non-small cell lung cancer (dated by TCRdb to about 2021). The method behind the library was the immunoSEQ multiplex PCR assay. Drawn from immuneACCESS, this table holds only the in-frame rearrangements with V and J called that TCRdb kept. Clones are partly lost; checked studies trace under half to an unresolved V gene and leave the rest unexplained. Counted in this sample were about 5,500 clones; 81% of them appeared once. The ten largest clones take up approximately 10% of the sample. The material sequenced was lung tumor tissue. These receptor sequences come from a human donor with non-small cell lung cancer.

This sequence joins TRBV30 and TRBJ1-3; D is possibly TRBD1 (5 bases). The CDR3 is 15 amino acids. The V gene's germline CDR1 is GTSNPN and CDR2 SVGIG (reference sequence). The germline V and J ends were trimmed by 0 bases and 0 bases, with 9 bases remaining between them. CDR3 sequence reads: CAWSVGLSSGNTIYF. CDR3 nucleotides: TGTGCCTGGAGTGTGGGGCTTAGCTCTGGAAACACCATATATTTT.

V is TRBV30 and J is TRBJ1-6; tentative D call: TRBD1 (6 bases). The V end was cut by 7 bases, the J end by 7 bases, with 14 bases between. Per germline, CDR1 GTSNPN and CDR2 SVGIG (reference sequence). This CDR3 contains 13 residues. Written as DNA, the CDR3 is TGTGCCTTGACGCCGGGACAAAATTCACCCCTCCACTTT. Amino acids: CALTPGQNSPLHF.

This chain joins TRBV12-5 and TRBJ2-1; D is undetermined. The V gene's germline CDR1 is LGHNT and CDR2 FRNRAP. V was cut by 1 base and J by 5 bases, with 3 bases left in between. The CDR3 totals 12 residues. The CDR3: CASGLDDNEQFF. DNA of the CDR3: TGTGCTAGTGGTTTGGATGACAATGAGCAGTTCTTC.

V and J are TRBV10-3 and TRBJ1-6; D may be TRBD1 (5 bases). Deletions cut 1 base from V and 7 bases from J, with 11 bases between. Germline-derived CDR1 and CDR2 are ENHRY and SYGVKD. The CDR3 runs to 15 residues. As DNA, the CDR3 is TGTGCCATCAGTGAGTGGGGCCCGCCCAATTCACCCCTCCACTTT. Translation: CAISEWGPPNSPLHF.

The chain links TRBV4-2 to TRBJ2-3; D is unresolved. Between the trimmed V and J ends, which lost 0 bases and 0 bases, there was a span of 10 bases. Per the germline V gene, CDR1 is LGHNA and CDR2 is YNFKEQ. CDR3 size: 16 residues. CDR3 in DNA: TGTGCCAGCAGCCAAGAAGGCCTTACTAGCACAGATACGCAGTATTTT. It encodes CASSQEGLTSTDTQYF.

The gene calls are TRBV11-2 and TRBJ1-1; tentative D call: TRBD1 (5 bases). Germline V gene sequence: CDR1 SGHAT, CDR2 FQNNGV. The CDR3 covers 12 residues. V was cut by 6 bases and J by 8 bases, with 13 bases left in between. The CDR3 bases are TGTGCCAGCAGTCTTGTGGGGGGGGAAGCTTTCTTT. Its protein is CASSLVGGEAFF.

V is TRBV19 and J is TRBJ1-4; TRBD1 matches at 8 bases. Germline CDR1 is LNHDA and CDR2 is SQIVND (reference sequence). This CDR3 is 15 amino acids long. After removal of 3 bases from V and 8 bases from J, the junction contained 8 bases not matched to a gene. As DNA, the CDR3 is TGTGCCAGTAGTATTTTCGGGACAGGCGGAGAAAAACTGTTTTTT. It translates to CASSIFGTGGEKLFF.

V and J are TRBV5-6 and TRBJ2-1; 8 bases map to TRBD2. This CDR3 has 15 amino acids. Looked up from germline, CDR1 is SGHDT and CDR2 is YYEEEE. Trimming at V came to 2 bases and at J to 0 bases, leaving 1 base not matched to a gene. Written as DNA, the CDR3 is TGTGCCAGCAGCTTAGCGGGAGTCTCCTACAATGAGCAGTTCTTC. This gives the protein CASSLAGVSYNEQFF.

The chain couples TRBV14 to TRBJ2-1; D is undetermined. Germline loops: CDR1 SGHDN, CDR2 FVKESK. The CDR3 loop spans 13 amino acids. V was trimmed by 1 base and J by 9 bases, leaving 10 bases between them. In nucleotides, the CDR3 is TGTGCCAGCAGCCAAGTGGCGGTTGGTGAGCAGTTCTTC. The encoded protein is CASSQVAVGEQFF.

The chain links TRBV30 to TRBJ2-2; 8 nucleotides match TRBD1. The germline V gene encodes CDR1 GTSNPN and CDR2 SVGIG (reference sequence). The CDR3 covers 14 residues. As DNA, the CDR3 is TGTGGATGGGACGGGACAGGACAAACCGGGGAGCTGTTTTTT. Translating it yields CGWDGTGQTGELFF.

The gene calls are TRBV15 and TRBJ2-1, with TRBD1 as a possible D gene (6 bases). The CDR3 totals 16 residues. Looked up from germline, CDR1 is LNHNV and CDR2 is YYDKDF (reference sequence). The germline V and J ends were trimmed by 2 bases and 2 bases, with 13 bases remaining between them. The CDR3 bases are TGTGCCACCAGCAGACCCTCAGAGGGGGCCTACAATGAGCAGTTCTTC. It codes for CATSRPSEGAYNEQFF.

This chain links TRBV29-1 with TRBJ1-2; D is unresolved. This CDR3 spans 12 amino acids. Trimming took 5 bases from V and 4 from J, leaving 11 bases between them. Germline V gives CDR1 SQVTM, CDR2 ANQGSEA. The CDR3: CSVRLRGYGYTF. The DNA for the CDR3 is TGCAGCGTTCGTCTGCGGGGCTATGGCTACACCTTC.

This chain joins TRBV30 and TRBJ1-1, with D possibly TRBD1 on 6 matching bases. Trimming left V 5 bases short and J 0 bases short, with 7 bases between. The germline gives CDR1 GTSNPN, CDR2 SVGIG (reference sequence). This CDR3 region has 12 residues. CDR3 region: CAWGQLNTEAFF. The CDR3, as DNA: TGTGCCTGGGGACAGTTGAACACTGAAGCTTTCTTT.

The chain links TRBV15 to TRBJ1-1; D is undetermined. V was pared by 5 bases and J by 3 bases, with 10 bases between. The CDR3 length is 13 residues. Germline lookup yields CDR1 LNHNV and CDR2 YYDKDF (reference sequence). CDR3 in DNA: TGTGCCACCAGCCCCCGGCGGGACACTGAAGCTTTCTTT. It specifies CATSPRRDTEAFF.

The CDR3 nucleotides read TGTGCCAATCTGGAGGGTAGGGGCGCCTACGAGCAGTACTTC. It encodes CANLEGRGAYEQYF. This rearrangement joins TRBV2 to TRBJ2-7, with a possible D match to TRBD2 (6 bases). Per germline, CDR1 SNHLY and CDR2 FYNNEI. V was clipped by 10 bases and J by 2 bases, with 18 bases between them. The CDR3 runs 14 residues.

V is TRBV10-1 and J is TRBJ1-2; D is ambiguous. CDR1 WNHNN and CDR2 SYGVQD come from the germline V gene (reference sequence). The CDR3 length is 12 residues. The V and J ends lost 4 bases and 6 bases respectively, with 9 bases between them. The CDR3 region is CASSADLNGYTF. CDR3 sequence (DNA): TGCGCCAGCAGTGCGGATTTGAATGGCTACACCTTC.

V is TRBV27 and J is TRBJ1-4; maybe TRBD1 (5 bases). The CDR3 contains 16 residues. The germline V and J ends were trimmed by 3 bases and 6 bases, with 17 bases remaining between them. The germline V gene has CDR1 MNHEY and CDR2 SMNVEV (reference sequence). CDR3 bases: TGTGCCAGCAGTTTGTGTCTTCTCCGGGGCCATGAAAAACTGTTTTTT. It encodes CASSLCLLRGHEKLFF.

This clone showed up just a few times. The rearrangement uses TRBV28 and TRBJ1-3; 7 bases are shared with TRBD1. V was clipped by 6 bases and J by 4 bases; unmatched bases: 15. The germline V gene encodes CDR1 MDHEN and CDR2 SYDVKM. This CDR3 has 17 amino acids. The CDR3 reads CASSPPTGLFLGNTIYF. The CDR3 DNA reads as TGTGCCAGCAGCCCCCCGACAGGGCTTTTCTTGGGAAACACCATATATTTT.

The chain joins TRBV5-1 to TRBJ2-1, with 11 bases that match TRBD1. The CDR3 runs to 16 residues. Germline V gives CDR1 SGHRS, CDR2 YFSETQ. The V gene end was trimmed by 3 bases and the J gene end by 6 bases; junction bases not matched to a gene: 8. The CDR3 protein is CASSSPRTGGFNEQFF. The CDR3 region has the DNA TGCGCCAGCAGCTCCCCTCGGACAGGGGGCTTCAATGAGCAGTTCTTC. Full variable domain (missing parts from reference TRBV5-1 and TRBJ2-1): KAGVTQTPRYLIKTRGQQVTLSCSPISGHRSVSWYQQTPGQGLQFLFEYFSETQRNKGNFPGRFSGRQFSNSRSEMNVSTLELGDSALYLCASSSPRTGGFNEQFFGPGTRLTVL.

This chain uses TRBV11-2 with TRBJ2-3, with 10 bases identical to TRBD2. Per the germline V gene, CDR1 is SGHAT and CDR2 is FQNNGV. V shed 5 bases and J 2 bases; nucleotides not matched to a gene: 7. CDR3 length: 16 amino acids. The CDR3 sequence is CASSPGTSEVTDTQYF. In nucleotides, the CDR3 is TGTGCCAGCAGCCCAGGGACTAGCGAAGTCACAGATACGCAGTATTTT.

V and J are TRBV7-9 and TRBJ2-7; possible D gene TRBD2, 6 bases. V dropped 4 bases and J dropped 0 bases, with 16 bases sitting between them. The CDR3 sequence is 16 residues long. Germline CDR1 is SEHNR and CDR2 is FQNEAQ (reference sequence). CDR3 coding DNA: TGTGCCAGCAGCTCCTCTCCGCGGGGCAGCTCCTACGAGCAGTACTTC. Translated, it gives CASSSSPRGSSYEQYF.

A single count supports this clone. The chain has TRBV28 and TRBJ1-4, with 8 bases lining up with TRBD1. The junction had 7 bases not matched to a gene; V was cut back by 6 bases and J by 7 bases. This CDR3 spans 14 amino acids. Germline V gives CDR1 MDHEN, CDR2 SYDVKM. CDR3 in DNA: TGTGCCAGCAGCCGGACAGGGATTTCTGAAAAACTGTTTTTT. Translation: CASSRTGISEKLFF.

The V gene is TRBV5-1, the J gene TRBJ2-3; 7 bases match TRBD1. Germline CDR1 SGHRS, CDR2 YFSETQ. V trimming: 0 bases; J trimming: 4 bases; junction bases outside the gene matches: 11. This CDR3 is built from 17 residues. Written as DNA, the CDR3 is TGCGCCAGCAGCTTGGGGTATGGGACAGCAGGGGCAGATACGCAGTATTTT. Encoded protein: CASSLGYGTAGADTQYF.